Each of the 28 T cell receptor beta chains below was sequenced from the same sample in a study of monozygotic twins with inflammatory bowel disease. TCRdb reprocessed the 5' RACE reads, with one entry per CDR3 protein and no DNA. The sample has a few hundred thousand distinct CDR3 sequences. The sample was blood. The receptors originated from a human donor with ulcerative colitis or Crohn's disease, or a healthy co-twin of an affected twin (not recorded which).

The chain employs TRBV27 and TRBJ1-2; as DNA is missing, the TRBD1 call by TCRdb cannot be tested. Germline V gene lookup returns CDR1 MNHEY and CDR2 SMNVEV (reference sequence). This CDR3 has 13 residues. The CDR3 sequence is CASSFGGNYGYTF.

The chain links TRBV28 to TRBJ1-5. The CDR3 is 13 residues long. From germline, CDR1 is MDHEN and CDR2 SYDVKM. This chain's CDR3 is CASSPTTARPQHF.

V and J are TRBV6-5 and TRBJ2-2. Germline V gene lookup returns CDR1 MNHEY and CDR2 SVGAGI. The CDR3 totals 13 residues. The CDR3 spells CASISLYTGELFF.

The chain's CDR3 is CSANPGSTTNEKLFF. V is TRBV20-1 and J is TRBJ1-4; TCRdb returns TRBD1, unconfirmable since there is no DNA. Looked up from germline, CDR1 is DFQATT and CDR2 is SNEGSKA (reference sequence). The CDR3 consists of 15 residues.

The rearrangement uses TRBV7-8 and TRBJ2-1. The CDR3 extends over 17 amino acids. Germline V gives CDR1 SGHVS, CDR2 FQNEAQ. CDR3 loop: CASSPSPSGSSYNEQFF.

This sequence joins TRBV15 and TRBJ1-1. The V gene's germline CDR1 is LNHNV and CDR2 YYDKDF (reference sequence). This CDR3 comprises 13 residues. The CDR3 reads CATSRALEEEAFF. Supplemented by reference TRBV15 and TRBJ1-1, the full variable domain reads DAMVIQNPRYQVTQFGKPVTLSCSQTLNHNVMYWYQQKSSQAPKLLFHYYDKDFNNEADTPDNFQSRRPNTSFCFLDIRSPGLGDTAMYLCATSRALEEEAFFGQGTRLTVV.

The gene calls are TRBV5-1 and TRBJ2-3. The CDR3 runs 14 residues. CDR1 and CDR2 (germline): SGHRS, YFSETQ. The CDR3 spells CASSRQSNSDTQYF.

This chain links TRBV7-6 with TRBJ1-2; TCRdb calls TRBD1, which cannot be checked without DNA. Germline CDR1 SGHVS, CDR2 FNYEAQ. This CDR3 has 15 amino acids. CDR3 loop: CASSSQQGLLDGYTF.

The CDR3 loop is CASTSGTGLYYGYTF. The J gene is TRBJ1-2, the V gene TRBV28; without DNA, the TCRdb call of TRBD1 cannot be checked. The CDR3 is made up of 15 amino acids. CDR1 is MDHEN and CDR2 is SYDVKM in the germline V gene.

The CDR3 sequence is CASIPAGVGEQYF. The J gene is TRBJ2-7, the V gene TRBV28; checking the TCRdb D call of TRBD2 is not possible without DNA. Per the germline V gene, CDR1 is MDHEN and CDR2 is SYDVKM. There are 13 residues in the CDR3.

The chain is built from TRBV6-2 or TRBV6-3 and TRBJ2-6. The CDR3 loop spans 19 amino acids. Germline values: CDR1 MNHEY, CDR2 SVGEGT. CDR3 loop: CASSSSLALDLSGANVLTF.

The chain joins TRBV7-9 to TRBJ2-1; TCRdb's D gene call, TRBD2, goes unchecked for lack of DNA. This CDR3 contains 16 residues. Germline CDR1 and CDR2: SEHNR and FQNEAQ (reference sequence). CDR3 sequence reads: CASRGPRVGKNNEQFF.

The CDR3 loop reads CASSHGVNYEQYF. The chain carries TRBV4-3 and TRBJ2-7. Per germline, CDR1 LGHNA and CDR2 YSLEER. CDR3 length equals 13 residues.

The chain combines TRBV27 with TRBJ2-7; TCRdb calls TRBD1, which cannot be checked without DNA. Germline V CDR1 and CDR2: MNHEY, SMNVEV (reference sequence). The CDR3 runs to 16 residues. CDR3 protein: CASSFGYGGLRGEQYF.

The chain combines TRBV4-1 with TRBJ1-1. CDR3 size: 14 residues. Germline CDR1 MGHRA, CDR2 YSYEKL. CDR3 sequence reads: CASSQIRRGTEAFF.

The CDR3 reads CASRALGGLPETQYF. The chain has TRBV12-3 or TRBV12-4 and TRBJ2-5; TCRdb designates TRBD2, a call that cannot be tested without DNA. The CDR3 consists of 15 residues.

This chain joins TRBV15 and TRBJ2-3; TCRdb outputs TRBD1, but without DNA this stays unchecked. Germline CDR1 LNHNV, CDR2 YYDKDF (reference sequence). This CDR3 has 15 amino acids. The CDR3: CATSRAGVTPDTQYF.

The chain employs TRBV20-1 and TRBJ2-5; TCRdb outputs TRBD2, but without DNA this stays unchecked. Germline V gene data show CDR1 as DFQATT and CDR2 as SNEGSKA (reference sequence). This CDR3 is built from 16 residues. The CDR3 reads CSARPGLAGYRETQYF.

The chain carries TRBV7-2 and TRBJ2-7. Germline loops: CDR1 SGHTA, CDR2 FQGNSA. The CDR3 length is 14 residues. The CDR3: CASSLDSHSYEQYF.

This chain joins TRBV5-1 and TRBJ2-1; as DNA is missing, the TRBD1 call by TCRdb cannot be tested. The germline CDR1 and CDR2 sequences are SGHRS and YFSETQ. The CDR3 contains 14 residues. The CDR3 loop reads CASSLEPGPREQFF.

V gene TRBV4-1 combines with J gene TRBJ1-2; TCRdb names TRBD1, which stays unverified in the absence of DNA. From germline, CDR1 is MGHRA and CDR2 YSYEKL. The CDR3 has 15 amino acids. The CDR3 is CASSQVYQGRSGYTF.

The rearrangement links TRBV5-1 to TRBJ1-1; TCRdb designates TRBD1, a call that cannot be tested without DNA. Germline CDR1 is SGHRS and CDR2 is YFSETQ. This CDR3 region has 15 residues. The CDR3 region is CASSPAPNREAEAFF.

The CDR3 spells CASSSAPLRNKGANVLTF. J is TRBJ2-6 and V is TRBV27. CDR3 length equals 18 residues. Germline V gives CDR1 MNHEY, CDR2 SMNVEV (reference sequence).

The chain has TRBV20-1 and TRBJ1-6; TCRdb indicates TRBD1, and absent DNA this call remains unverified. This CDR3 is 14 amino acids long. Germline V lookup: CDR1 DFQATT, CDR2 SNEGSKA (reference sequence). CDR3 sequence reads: CSARGDSYNSPLHF.

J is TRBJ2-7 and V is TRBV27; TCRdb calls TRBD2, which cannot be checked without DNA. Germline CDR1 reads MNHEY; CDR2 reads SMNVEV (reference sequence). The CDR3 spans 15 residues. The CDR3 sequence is CASSSLGRVGGEQYF.

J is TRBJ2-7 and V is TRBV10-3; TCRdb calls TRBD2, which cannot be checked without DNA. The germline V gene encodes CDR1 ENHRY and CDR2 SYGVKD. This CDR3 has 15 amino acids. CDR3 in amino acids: CAISEVIAGSLEQYF.

The CDR3 reads CSAHRDSEWEQFF. The chain has TRBV20-1 and TRBJ2-1; the TCRdb D gene call, TRBD2, has no DNA to confirm it. The CDR3 is 13 amino acids. Germline CDR1 and CDR2: DFQATT and SNEGSKA (reference sequence).

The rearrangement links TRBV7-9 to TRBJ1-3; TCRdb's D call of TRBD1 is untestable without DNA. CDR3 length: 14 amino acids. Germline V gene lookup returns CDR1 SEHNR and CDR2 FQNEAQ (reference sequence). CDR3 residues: CASRDMGSGNTIYF.